This TCR beta chain was found in a study of blood T cell repertoires in COVID-19. Trimming cost V 4 bases and J 0 bases, with 14 bases left between them. This CDR3 comprises 16 residues. Germline CDR1 reads SGHNT; CDR2 reads YENEEA. Some clones are missing from TCRdb's copy, which holds only in-frame ones; the method was immunoSEQ multiplex PCR. Counted here are about 120,000 clones, 78% occurring once; the ten biggest clones make up 2.3%. The sequence was obtained from a man between 65 and 80 years old with acute or convalescent COVID-19. The rearrangement joins TRBV11-3 to TRBJ2-3; a possible D gene is TRBD2 (6 bases). Specimen: peripheral blood. CDR3 amino acids: CASSWPRAGSTDTQYF. CDR3 nucleotide sequence: TGTGCCAGCAGCTGGCCGAGGGCGGGGAGCACAGATACGCAGTATTTT.